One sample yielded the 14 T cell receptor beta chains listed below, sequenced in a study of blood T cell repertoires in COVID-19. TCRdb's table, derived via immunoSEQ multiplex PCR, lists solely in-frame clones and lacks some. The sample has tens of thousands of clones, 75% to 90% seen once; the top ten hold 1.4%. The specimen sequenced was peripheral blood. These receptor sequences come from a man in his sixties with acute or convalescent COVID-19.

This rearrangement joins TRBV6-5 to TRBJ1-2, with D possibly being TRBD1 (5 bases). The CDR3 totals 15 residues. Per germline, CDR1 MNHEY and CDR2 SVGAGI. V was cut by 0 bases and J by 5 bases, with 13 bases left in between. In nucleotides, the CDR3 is TGTGCCAGCAGTTACTCGAAGCAGGGAGGGTATGGCTACACCTTC. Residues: CASSYSKQGGYGYTF.

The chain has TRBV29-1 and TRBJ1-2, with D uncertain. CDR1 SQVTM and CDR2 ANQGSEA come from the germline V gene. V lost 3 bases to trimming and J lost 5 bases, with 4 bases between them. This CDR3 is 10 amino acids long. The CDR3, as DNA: TGCAGCGTTGACCGTTATGGCTACACCTTC. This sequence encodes CSVDRYGYTF.

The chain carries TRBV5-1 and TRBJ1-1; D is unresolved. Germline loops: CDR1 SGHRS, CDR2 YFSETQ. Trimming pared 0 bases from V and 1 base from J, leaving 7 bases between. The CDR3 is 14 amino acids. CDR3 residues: CASSLASGNTEAFF. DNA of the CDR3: TGCGCCAGCAGCTTGGCCTCGGGGAACACTGAAGCTTTCTTT.

The CDR3 DNA is TGTGCCAGCAATCCGTCTCGACTAGCAAGGACAGATACGCAGTATTTT. The encoded protein is CASNPSRLARTDTQYF. The chain is built from TRBV27 and TRBJ2-3, with TRBD2 matching over 7 bases. The V and J ends lost 7 bases and 3 bases, in that order; junction bases with no gene match: 13. Germline values: CDR1 MNHEY, CDR2 SMNVEV (reference sequence). The CDR3 contains 16 residues.

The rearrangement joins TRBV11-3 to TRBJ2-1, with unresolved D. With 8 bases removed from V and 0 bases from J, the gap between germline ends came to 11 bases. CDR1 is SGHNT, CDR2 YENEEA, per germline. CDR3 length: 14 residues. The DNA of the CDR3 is TGTGCCAGCTCCTTGAGGAACTCCTACAATGAGCAGTTCTTC. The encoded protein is CASSLRNSYNEQFF.

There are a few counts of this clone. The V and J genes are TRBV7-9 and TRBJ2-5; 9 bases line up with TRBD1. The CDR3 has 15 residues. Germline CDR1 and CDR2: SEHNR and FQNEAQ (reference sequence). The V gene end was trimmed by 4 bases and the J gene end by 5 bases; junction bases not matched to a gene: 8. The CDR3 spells CASSWGQGGGETQYF. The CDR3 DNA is TGTGCCAGCAGCTGGGGACAGGGAGGTGGGGAGACCCAGTACTTC.

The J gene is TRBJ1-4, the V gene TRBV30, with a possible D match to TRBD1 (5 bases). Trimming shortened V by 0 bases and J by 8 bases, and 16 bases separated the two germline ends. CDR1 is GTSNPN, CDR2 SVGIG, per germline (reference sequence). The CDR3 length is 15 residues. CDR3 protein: CAWSVQGGAAEKLFF. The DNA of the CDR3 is TGTGCCTGGAGTGTTCAGGGCGGCGCGGCCGAAAAACTGTTTTTT.

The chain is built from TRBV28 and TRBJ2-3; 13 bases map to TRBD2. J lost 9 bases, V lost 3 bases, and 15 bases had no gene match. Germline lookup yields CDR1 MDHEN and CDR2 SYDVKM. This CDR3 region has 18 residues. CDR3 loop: CASSLVGRTSGSHQTQYF. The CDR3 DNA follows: TGTGCCAGCAGTTTGGTCGGTCGGACTAGCGGGAGTCATCAAACGCAGTATTTT.

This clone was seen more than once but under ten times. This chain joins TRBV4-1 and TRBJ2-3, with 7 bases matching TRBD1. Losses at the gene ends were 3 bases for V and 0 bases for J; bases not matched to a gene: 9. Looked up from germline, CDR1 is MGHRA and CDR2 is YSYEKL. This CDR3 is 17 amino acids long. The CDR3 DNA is TGCGCCAGCAGCCAGATGGACAGGATTTCTAGCACAGATACGCAGTATTTT. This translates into CASSQMDRISSTDTQYF.

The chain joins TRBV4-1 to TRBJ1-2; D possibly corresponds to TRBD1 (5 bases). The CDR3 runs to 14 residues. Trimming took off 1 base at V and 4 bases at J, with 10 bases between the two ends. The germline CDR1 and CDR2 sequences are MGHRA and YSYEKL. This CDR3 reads CASSQGSGIYGYTF. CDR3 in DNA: TGCGCCAGCAGCCAAGGGTCAGGGATCTATGGCTACACCTTC.

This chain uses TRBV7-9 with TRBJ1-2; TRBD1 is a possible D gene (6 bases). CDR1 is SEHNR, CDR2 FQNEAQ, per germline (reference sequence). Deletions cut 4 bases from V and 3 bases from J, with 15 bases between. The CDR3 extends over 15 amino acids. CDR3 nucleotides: TGTGCCAGCAGCTCGACAGGAGTAATCGACTATGGCTACACCTTC. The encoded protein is CASSSTGVIDYGYTF.

DNA for the CDR3: TGTGCCAGCAGCCTGGGACAGGGGGCGAGAAAACTGTTTTTT. It specifies CASSLGQGARKLFF. The chain carries TRBV5-6 and TRBJ1-4; 12 bases fit TRBD1. The V and J ends lost 4 bases and 10 bases, in that order; junction bases with no gene match: 5. This CDR3 comprises 14 residues. The germline V gene encodes CDR1 SGHDT and CDR2 YYEEEE. Complete variable domain (other parts from reference TRBV5-6 and TRBJ1-4): DAGVTQSPTHLIKTRGQQVTLRCSPKSGHDTVSWYQQALGQGPQFIFQYYEEEERQRGNFPDRFSGHQFPNYSSELNVNALLLGDSALYLCASSLGQGARKLFFGSGTQLSVL.

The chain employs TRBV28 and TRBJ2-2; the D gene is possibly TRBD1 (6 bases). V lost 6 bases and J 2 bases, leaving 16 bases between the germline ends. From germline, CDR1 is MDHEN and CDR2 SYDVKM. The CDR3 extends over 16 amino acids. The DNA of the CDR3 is TGTGCCAGCAGGGAACAGGGTGGACCAAACACCGGGGAGCTGTTTTTT. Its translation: CASREQGGPNTGELFF. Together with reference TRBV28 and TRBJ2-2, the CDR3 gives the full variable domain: DVKVTQSSRYLVKRTGEKVFLECVQDMDHENMFWYRQDPGLGLRLIYFSYDVKMKEKGDIPEGYSVSREKKERFSLILESASTNQTSMYLCASREQGGPNTGELFFGEGSRLTVL.

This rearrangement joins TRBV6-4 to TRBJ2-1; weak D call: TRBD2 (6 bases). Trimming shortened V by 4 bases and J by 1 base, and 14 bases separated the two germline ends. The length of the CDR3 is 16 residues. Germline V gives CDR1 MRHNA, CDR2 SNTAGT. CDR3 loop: CASSGGGMGSYNEQFF. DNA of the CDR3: TGTGCCAGCAGTGGCGGCGGGATGGGGTCCTACAATGAGCAGTTCTTC.